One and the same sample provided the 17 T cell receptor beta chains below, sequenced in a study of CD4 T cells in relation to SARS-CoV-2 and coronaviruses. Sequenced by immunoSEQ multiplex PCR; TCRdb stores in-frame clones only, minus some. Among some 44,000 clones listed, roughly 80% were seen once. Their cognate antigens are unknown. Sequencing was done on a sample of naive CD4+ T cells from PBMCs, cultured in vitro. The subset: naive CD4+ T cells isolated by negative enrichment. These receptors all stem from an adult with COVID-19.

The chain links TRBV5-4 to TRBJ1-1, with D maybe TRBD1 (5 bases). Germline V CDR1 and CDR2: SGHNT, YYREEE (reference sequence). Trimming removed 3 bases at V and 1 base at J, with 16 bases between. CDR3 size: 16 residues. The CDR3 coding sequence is TGTGCCAGCAGCTCCCGGGGGGGGAGAGGGAACACTGAAGCTTTCTTT. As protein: CASSSRGGRGNTEAFF.

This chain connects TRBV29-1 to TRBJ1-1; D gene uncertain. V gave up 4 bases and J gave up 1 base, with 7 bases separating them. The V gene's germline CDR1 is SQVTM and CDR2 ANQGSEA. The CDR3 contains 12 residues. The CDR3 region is CSVVGGNTEAFF. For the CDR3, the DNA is TGCAGCGTTGTAGGCGGGAACACTGAAGCTTTCTTT. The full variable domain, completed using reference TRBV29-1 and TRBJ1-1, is SAVISQKPSRDICQRGTSLTIQCQVDSQVTMMFWYRQQPGQSLTLIATANQGSEATYESGFVIDKFPISRPNLTFSTLTVSNMSPEDSSIYLCSVVGGNTEAFFGQGTRLTVV.

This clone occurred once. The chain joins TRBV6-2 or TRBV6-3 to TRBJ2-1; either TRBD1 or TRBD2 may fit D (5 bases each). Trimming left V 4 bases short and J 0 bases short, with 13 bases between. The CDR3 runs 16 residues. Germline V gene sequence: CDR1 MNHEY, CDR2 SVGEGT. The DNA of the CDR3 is TGTGCCAGCAGTTCCCAGGGAGCGTACTCCTACAATGAGCAGTTCTTC. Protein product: CASSSQGAYSYNEQFF.

In DNA form, the CDR3 reads TGTGCCAGCAGTCTAAGACAGGGGGCCGAGCAGTACTTC. Translation gives CASSLRQGAEQYF. The rearrangement joins TRBV12-3 or TRBV12-4 to TRBJ2-7, with TRBD1 identical over 10 bases. This CDR3 has 13 residues. The V gene end was trimmed by 5 bases and the J gene end by 6 bases; junction bases not matched to a gene: 4.

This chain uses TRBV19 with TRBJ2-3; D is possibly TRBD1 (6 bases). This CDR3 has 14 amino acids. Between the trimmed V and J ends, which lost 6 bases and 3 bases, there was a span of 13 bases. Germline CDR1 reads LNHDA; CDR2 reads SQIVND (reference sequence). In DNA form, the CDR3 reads TGTGCCAGTAGGCCACAGGGAAGTACAGATACGCAGTATTTT. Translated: CASRPQGSTDTQYF.

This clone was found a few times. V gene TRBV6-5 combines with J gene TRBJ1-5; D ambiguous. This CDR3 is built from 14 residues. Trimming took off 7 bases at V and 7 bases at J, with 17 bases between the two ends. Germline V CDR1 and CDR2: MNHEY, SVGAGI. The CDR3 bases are TGTGCCAGCACTCTTTCGGAAGGGCGGCAGCCCCAGCATTTT. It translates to CASTLSEGRQPQHF.

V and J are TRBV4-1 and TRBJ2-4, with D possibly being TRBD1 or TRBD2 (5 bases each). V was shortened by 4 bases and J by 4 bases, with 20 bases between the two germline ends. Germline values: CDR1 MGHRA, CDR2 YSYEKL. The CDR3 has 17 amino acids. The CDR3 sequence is CASSPGASRGPKNIQYF. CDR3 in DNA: TGCGCCAGCAGCCCCGGGGCCTCCCGGGGCCCAAAAAACATTCAGTACTTC.

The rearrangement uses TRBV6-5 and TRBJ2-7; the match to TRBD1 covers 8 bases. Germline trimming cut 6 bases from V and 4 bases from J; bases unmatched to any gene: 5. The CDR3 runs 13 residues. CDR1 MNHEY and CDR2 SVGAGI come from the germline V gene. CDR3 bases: TGTGCCAGCAGCGCCGACAGGGGTTACGAGCAGTACTTC. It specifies CASSADRGYEQYF.

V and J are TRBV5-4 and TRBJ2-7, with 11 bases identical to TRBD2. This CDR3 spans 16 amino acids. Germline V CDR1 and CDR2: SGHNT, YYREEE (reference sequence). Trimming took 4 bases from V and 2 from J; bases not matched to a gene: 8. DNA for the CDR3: TGTGCCAGCAGCCCACGGCTAGCGGGAGGCACCTACGAGCAGTACTTC. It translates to CASSPRLAGGTYEQYF.

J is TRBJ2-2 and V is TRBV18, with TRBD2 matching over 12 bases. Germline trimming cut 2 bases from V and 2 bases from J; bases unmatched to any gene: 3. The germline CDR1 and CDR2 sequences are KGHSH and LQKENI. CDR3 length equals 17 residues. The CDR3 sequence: CASSPWGLAGNTGELFF. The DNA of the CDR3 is TGTGCCAGCTCACCATGGGGACTAGCGGGTAACACCGGGGAGCTGTTTTTT.

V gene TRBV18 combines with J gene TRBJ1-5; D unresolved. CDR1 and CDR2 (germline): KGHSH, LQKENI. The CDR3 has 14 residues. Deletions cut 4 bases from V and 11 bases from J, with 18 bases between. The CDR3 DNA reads TGTGCCAGCTCACTTTCCCGGGCCTTTGAAGCCCAGCATTTT. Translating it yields CASSLSRAFEAQHF.

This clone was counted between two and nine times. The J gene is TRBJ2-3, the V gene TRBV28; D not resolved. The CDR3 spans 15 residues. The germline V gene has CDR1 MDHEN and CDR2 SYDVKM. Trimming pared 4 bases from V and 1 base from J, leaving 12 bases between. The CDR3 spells CASSSRRIGTDTQYF. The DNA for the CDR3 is TGTGCCAGCAGTTCACGACGGATCGGCACAGATACGCAGTATTTT.

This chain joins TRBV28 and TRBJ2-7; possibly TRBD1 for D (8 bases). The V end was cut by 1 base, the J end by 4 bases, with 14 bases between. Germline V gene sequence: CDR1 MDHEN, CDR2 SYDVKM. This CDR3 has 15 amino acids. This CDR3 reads CASSLYHRGGYEQYF. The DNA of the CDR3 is TGTGCCAGCAGTTTATACCACAGGGGGGGTTACGAGCAGTACTTC.

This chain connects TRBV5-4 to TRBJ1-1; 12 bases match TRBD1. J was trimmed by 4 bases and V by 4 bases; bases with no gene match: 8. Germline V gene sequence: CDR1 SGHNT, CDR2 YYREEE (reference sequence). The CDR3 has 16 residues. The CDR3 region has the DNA TGTGCCAGCAGCGGGGACAGGGGGCGCTTGGTCACTGAAGCTTTCTTT. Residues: CASSGDRGRLVTEAFF.

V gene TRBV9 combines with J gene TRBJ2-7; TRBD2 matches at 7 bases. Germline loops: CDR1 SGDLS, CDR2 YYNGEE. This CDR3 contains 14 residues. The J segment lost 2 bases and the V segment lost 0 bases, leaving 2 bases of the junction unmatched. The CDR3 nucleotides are TGTGCCAGCAGCGTAGAGGCGGGAGCCTACGAGCAGTACTTC. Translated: CASSVEAGAYEQYF.

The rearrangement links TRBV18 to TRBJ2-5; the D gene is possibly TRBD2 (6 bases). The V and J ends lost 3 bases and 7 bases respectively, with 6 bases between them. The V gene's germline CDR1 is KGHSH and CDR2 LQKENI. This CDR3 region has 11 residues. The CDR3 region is CASSPGGTQYF. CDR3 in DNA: TGTGCCAGCTCACCGGGGGGGACCCAGTACTTC.

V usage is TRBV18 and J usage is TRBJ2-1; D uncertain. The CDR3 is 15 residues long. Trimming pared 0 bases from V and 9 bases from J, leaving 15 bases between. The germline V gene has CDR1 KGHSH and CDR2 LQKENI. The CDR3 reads CASSPPGGPKGEQFF. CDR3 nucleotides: TGTGCCAGCTCACCACCGGGCGGTCCGAAGGGTGAGCAGTTCTTC.